This is a list of T cell receptor beta chains from one sample in a study of early stage breast cancer tumors. Produced via immunoSEQ multiplex PCR; TCRdb's table is partial and in-frame only. Seen here are about 38,000 clones, less than 80% observed once, and the top ten hold under 7%. The sequenced sample was blood. These TCRs come from a person in their sixties or seventies with breast cancer. Each CDR3 is given with its conserved first and last residue. The D gene is left open where the match is weak. Not every row has a clone size; where given, it reads once, few, many or a size class.

clone_size	v_call	d_call	j_call	cdr3_aa	cdr3_nt
NA	TRBV5-4	TRBD2	TRBJ2-3	CASSLPSSGGADTQYF	TGTGCCAGCAGCTTACCCTCTAGCGGGGGGGCAGATACGCAGTATTTT
NA	TRBV7-2	TRBD1	TRBJ2-7	CASSYRQGREQYF	TGTGCCAGCAGCTACCGACAGGGGAGGGAGCAGTACTTC
few	TRBV6-5	NA	TRBJ2-7	CASTSFGEQYF	TGTGCCAGCACTAGTTTCGGAGAGCAGTACTTC
NA	TRBV7-9	NA	TRBJ1-2	CASSLEVNFGYTF	TGTGCCAGCAGCTTGGAGGTGAATTTTGGCTACACCTTC
once	TRBV6-1	NA	TRBJ2-2	CASSEVYGRSGGELFF	TGTGCCAGCAGTGAAGTTTATGGACGAAGTGGCGGGGAGCTGTTTTTT
NA	TRBV5-1	NA	TRBJ1-2	CASRQAQEGYTF	TGCGCCAGCAGGCAGGCGCAGGAGGGCTACACCTTC
few	TRBV6-5	NA	TRBJ2-7	CASQQGGHEQYF	TGTGCCAGCCAACAGGGGGGGCACGAGCAGTACTTC
NA	TRBV4-1	NA	TRBJ1-3	CASSQEKDSGNTIYF	TGCGCCAGCAGCCAAGAAAAGGATTCTGGAAACACCATATATTTT
NA	TRBV2	NA	TRBJ2-3	CASSGGTDTQYF	TGTGCCAGCAGTGGAGGGACAGATACGCAGTATTTT
NA	TRBV7-9	TRBD2	TRBJ2-1	CASSREGEQFF	TGTGCCAGCAGTCGGGAGGGGGAGCAGTTCTTC
once	TRBV4-2	NA	TRBJ2-1	CASSPRGANNEQFF	TGTGCCAGCAGCCCCCGGGGGGCCAACAATGAGCAGTTCTTC
NA	TRBV7-9	TRBD1	TRBJ2-5	CASSLRQGVETQYF	TGTGCCAGCAGCTTAAGACAGGGGGTCGAGACCCAGTACTTC
medium-sized	TRBV10-3	NA	TRBJ2-1	CAISDFASANNEQFF	TGTGCCATCAGTGATTTTGCTAGCGCCAACAATGAGCAGTTCTTC
few	TRBV11-2	NA	TRBJ2-7	CASSRAGRTTYEQYF	TGTGCCAGCAGCCGGGCGGGACGGACCACCTACGAGCAGTACTTC
NA	TRBV9	TRBD2	TRBJ2-1	CASSLSGDSYNEQFF	TGTGCCAGCAGCCTTAGCGGGGACTCCTACAATGAGCAGTTCTTC
once	TRBV15	TRBD1	TRBJ2-5	CATSSYLGQGGSTQYF	TGTGCCACCAGCAGTTACCTTGGACAGGGCGGTAGCACCCAGTACTTC
NA	TRBV6-5	TRBD1	TRBJ1-1	CASSYGIGQVEAFF	TGTGCCAGCAGTTACGGGATCGGACAGGTTGAAGCTTTCTTT
NA	TRBV19	TRBD2	TRBJ2-2	CASSIWGLAGGNTGELFF	TGTGCCAGTAGTATTTGGGGACTAGCGGGAGGGAACACCGGGGAGCTGTTTTTT
NA	TRBV5-1	NA	TRBJ2-1	CASSLARGSSYNEQFF	TGCGCCAGCAGCTTGGCCAGGGGATCGTCCTACAATGAGCAGTTCTTC
NA	TRBV28	TRBD1	TRBJ1-1	CASSFTGTGVFGTEAFF	TGTGCCAGCAGTTTCACCGGGACAGGGGTCTTTGGCACTGAAGCTTTCTTT
NA	TRBV19	NA	TRBJ2-2	CASTEGLYGGGPNTGELFF	TGTGCCAGTACCGAAGGCTTATACGGAGGGGGCCCGAACACCGGGGAGCTGTTTTTT
NA	TRBV5-1	TRBD1	TRBJ1-1	CASSMQGGSTEAFF	TGCGCCAGCAGCATGCAGGGGGGGAGCACTGAAGCTTTCTTT
NA	TRBV4-1	NA	TRBJ1-1	CASSQGGTWGTEAFF	TGCGCCAGCAGCCAAGGAGGGACGTGGGGGACTGAAGCTTTCTTT
NA	TRBV11-1	NA	TRBJ2-2	CASSLAGAPNTGELFF	TGTGCCAGCAGCTTAGCGGGGGCCCCGAACACCGGGGAGCTGTTTTTT
few	TRBV20-1	NA	TRBJ1-2	CSATGAGGYTF	TGCAGTGCTACCGGCGCGGGGGGCTACACCTTC
NA	TRBV28	NA	TRBJ1-5	CATYTNSNQPQHF	TGTGCCACCTATACCAATAGCAATCAGCCCCAGCATTTT
NA	TRBV5-1	NA	TRBJ2-5	CASSLEGQGLYQETQYF	TGCGCCAGCAGCTTGGAGGGGCAGGGACTTTACCAAGAGACCCAGTACTTC
few	TRBV6-6	NA	TRBJ1-2	CASSYSRGDYGYTF	TGTGCCAGCAGTTACTCAAGGGGGGACTATGGCTACACCTTC
few	TRBV7-2	NA	TRBJ1-1	CASSLVREAFF	TGTGCCAGCAGCTTGGTCCGTGAAGCTTTCTTT
NA	TRBV4-1	TRBD2	TRBJ2-1	CASSQDGTSDYNEQFF	TGCGCCAGCAGCCAAGATGGGACTAGCGATTACAATGAGCAGTTCTTC
NA	TRBV5-1	NA	TRBJ1-3	CASSLGGVSPGNTIYF	TGCGCCAGCAGCTTGGGGGGGGTGTCTCCTGGAAACACCATATATTTT
NA	TRBV9	NA	TRBJ1-2	CASSVDSGYGYTF	TGTGCCAGCAGCGTAGACAGTGGGTATGGCTACACCTTC
NA	TRBV7-9	TRBD2	TRBJ2-1	CASSELAGGRLQFF	TGTGCCAGCAGTGAACTAGCGGGAGGGCGATTGCAGTTCTTC
NA	TRBV7-9	NA	TRBJ1-5	CASSFSGQGSNQPQHF	TGTGCCAGCAGCTTTTCGGGGCAGGGGAGCAATCAGCCCCAGCATTTT
NA	TRBV29-1	NA	TRBJ1-6	CSAGGGTPNSPLHF	TGCAGCGCCGGAGGGGGGACACCAAATTCACCCCTCCACTTT
NA	TRBV28	NA	TRBJ2-3	CASRTPGLQPSTDTQYF	TGTGCCAGCAGAACCCCTGGACTGCAACCGAGCACAGATACGCAGTATTTT
few	TRBV5-6	NA	TRBJ2-3	CASSLVGGTRDTQYF	TGTGCCAGCAGCTTGGTCGGGGGAACGAGAGATACGCAGTATTTT
NA	TRBV5-1	TRBD2	TRBJ2-3	CASSLTLAAGTDTQYF	TGCGCCAGCAGCTTGACGCTAGCGGCGGGGACAGATACGCAGTATTTT
few	TRBV4-2	NA	TRBJ2-7	CASSRDSTSYEQYF	TGTGCCAGCAGCAGGGACTCCACCTCCTACGAGCAGTACTTC
NA	TRBV19	TRBD1	TRBJ2-7	CASSTGTGGRHEQYF	TGTGCCAGTAGTACAGGGACAGGGGGGAGGCACGAGCAGTACTTC
NA	TRBV12-5	NA	TRBJ2-7	CASGSSGTGWSEQYF	TGTGCTAGTGGTTCTAGCGGGACAGGGTGGAGCGAGCAGTACTTC
NA	TRBV4-1	NA	TRBJ2-1	CASSQDRNQPESYNEQFF	TGCGCCAGCAGCCAAGATCGAAACCAGCCCGAGTCCTACAATGAGCAGTTCTTC
NA	TRBV5-6	NA	TRBJ1-5	CASSIGTFNSNQPQHF	TGTGCCAGCAGCATCGGGACATTCAATAGCAATCAGCCCCAGCATTTT
NA	TRBV7-2	TRBD1	TRBJ1-5	CASSDHRQGALSNQPQHF	TGTGCCAGCAGCGACCATAGACAGGGAGCTCTTAGCAATCAGCCCCAGCATTTT
NA	TRBV28	TRBD1	TRBJ2-1	CASSSSGTVYNEQFF	TGTGCCAGCAGCTCATCCGGGACAGTCTACAATGAGCAGTTCTTC
NA	TRBV20-1	NA	TRBJ1-1	CSAKGLTEAFF	TGCAGTGCGAAGGGGCTCACTGAAGCTTTCTTT
few	TRBV19	NA	TRBJ1-6	CASSLFDTGGNSPLHF	TGTGCCAGTAGTCTATTCGACACGGGGGGTAATTCACCCCTCCACTTT
once	TRBV6-1	NA	TRBJ1-2	CASSRTPSGGYTF	TGTGCCAGCAGTCGGACACCCTCGGGCGGCTACACCTTC
NA	TRBV19	TRBD1	TRBJ1-1	CASITRGGGRRAFF	TGTGCCAGTATCACACGAGGGGGCGGACGGCGAGCTTTCTTT
NA	TRBV6-1	TRBD1	TRBJ2-1	CASSDIQGRSYNEQFF	TGTGCCAGCAGTGACATACAGGGGCGGTCCTACAATGAGCAGTTCTTC
few	TRBV9	TRBD1	TRBJ1-6	CASSSRQGGSPLHF	TGTGCCAGCAGCTCCCGACAGGGAGGTTCACCCCTCCACTTT
NA	TRBV13	NA	TRBJ1-1	CASSLGPEAFF	TGTGCCAGCAGCTTAGGGCCCGAAGCTTTCTTT
NA	TRBV5-1	TRBD1	TRBJ2-5	CASREQGASGIETQYF	TGCGCCAGCAGAGAACAGGGGGCTAGCGGTATAGAGACCCAGTACTTC
NA	TRBV7-6	TRBD2	TRBJ2-7	CASSPTEFSGRFDYEQYF	TGTGCCAGCAGCCCGACCGAATTTAGCGGGAGATTTGATTACGAGCAGTACTTC
NA	TRBV2	NA	TRBJ2-2	CASRRQPNTGELFF	TGTGCCAGCCGTCGACAGCCTAACACCGGGGAGCTGTTTTTT